The 25 T cell receptor beta chains listed next were all sequenced from one sample in a study of T cells in Graves' hyperthyroidism and ophthalmopathy. What was amplified from RNA transcripts were TCR beta CDR3 regions. TCR CDR3 regions were first amplified by RT-PCR with HTBI primers. TCRdb re-called the multiplex PCR reads with MiXCR, one entry per CDR3 protein. The data contain 750,000 to 900,000 distinct CDR3 sequences, 35% to 40% of them seen just once; the ten biggest clones take up about 9%. Specimen: blood. These receptors originate from a man aged 18 to 29 with Graves' hyperthyroidism.

This clonotype was counted a few times. This chain connects TRBV6-5 to TRBJ1-2, with a weak D call TRBD1 (5 bases). Per the germline V gene, CDR1 is MNHEY and CDR2 is SVGAGI. The germline V and J ends were trimmed by 2 bases and 6 bases, with 13 bases remaining between them. This CDR3 is built from 14 residues. The CDR3 here is CASSYSQGLHGYTF. The CDR3, as DNA: TGTGCCAGCAGTTACAGCCAGGGTCTGCATGGCTACACCTTC.

This clonotype was recorded at least ten times. The rearrangement joins TRBV19 to TRBJ1-5; D not resolved. CDR1 is LNHDA and CDR2 is SQIVND in the germline V gene (reference sequence). Trimming shortened V by 10 bases and J by 2 bases, and 12 bases separated the two germline ends. The CDR3 length is 13 residues. CDR3 region: CAMAASGNQPQHF. The CDR3 bases are TGTGCCATGGCGGCCTCGGGCAATCAGCCCCAGCATTTT.

This clonotype was detected many times. The V and J genes are TRBV7-2 and TRBJ2-7; TRBD2 is a possible D gene (5 bases). Deletions cut 6 bases from V and 0 bases from J, with 12 bases between. Germline V gene sequence: CDR1 SGHTA, CDR2 FQGNSA. There are 14 residues in the CDR3. The CDR3: CASRAGIYSYEQYF. CDR3 sequence (DNA): TGTGCCAGCAGGGCCGGGATCTACTCCTACGAGCAGTACTTC. Together with reference TRBV7-2 and TRBJ2-7, the CDR3 gives the full variable domain: GAGVSQSPSNKVTEKGKDVELRCDPISGHTALYWYRQSLGQGLEFLIYFQGNSAPDKSGLPSDRFSAERTGGSVSTLTIQRTQQEDSAVYLCASRAGIYSYEQYFGPGTRLTVT.

This clonotype was counted ten times or more. This chain joins TRBV11-2 and TRBJ1-3; D is unresolved. The V gene lost 5 bases and the J gene lost 2 bases, with 13 bases spanning the gap. Per germline, CDR1 SGHAT and CDR2 FQNNGV. This CDR3 has 15 amino acids. The CDR3 nucleotides read TGTGCCAGCAGCGGTGCAGGTCTCACTGGAAACACCATATATTTT. The encoded protein is CASSGAGLTGNTIYF.

The rearrangement joins TRBV12-3 or TRBV12-4 to TRBJ1-1; maybe TRBD1 (6 bases). The CDR3 is made up of 15 amino acids. The CDR3 nucleotides read TGTGCTAGTGGTTCGACTCAGGGGACCTACACTGAAGCTTTCTTT. Amino acid sequence: CASGSTQGTYTEAFF.

This clonotype turned up a few times. The J gene is TRBJ2-7, the V gene TRBV20-1; unclear D gene. V gave up 2 bases and J gave up 5 bases, with 10 bases separating them. CDR1 is DFQATT, CDR2 SNEGSKA, per germline (reference sequence). The CDR3 spans 12 residues. CDR3 bases: TGCAGTGCTAGATTCAGGTCCCACGAGCAGTACTTC. This gives the protein CSARFRSHEQYF.

The chain has TRBV29-1 and TRBJ2-3; the match to TRBD1 covers 8 bases. This CDR3 is built from 14 residues. The germline gives CDR1 SQVTM, CDR2 ANQGSEA. V dropped 4 bases and J dropped 2; count of bases not matched to a gene: 5. The CDR3 loop reads CSVARTGTTDTQYF. The CDR3 DNA reads TGCAGCGTTGCCCGGACAGGGACCACAGATACGCAGTATTTT.

The V gene is TRBV29-1, the J gene TRBJ1-1; D is unclear. In germline, CDR1 is SQVTM, CDR2 ANQGSEA. This CDR3 has 11 amino acids. V was clipped by 8 bases and J by 1 base, with 8 bases between them. In nucleotides, the CDR3 is TGCAGCTTAAAACCGAACACTGAAGCTTTCTTT. This gives the protein CSLKPNTEAFF.

Of note for this clonotype: Relative to the germline gene, one junction end is altered; a read error may explain this. The V gene is TRBV7-9, the J gene TRBJ2-7, with 7 bases fitting TRBD1. The CDR3 spans 15 residues. Germline lookup yields CDR1 SEHNR and CDR2 FQNEAQ (reference sequence). The CDR3 spells CASSQARGLYYEQYF. The CDR3 DNA reads TGCGCCAGCAGCCAAGCGAGGGGGCTATACTACGAGCAGTACTTC.

This clonotype came up a few times. This chain links TRBV14 with TRBJ2-2; 8 nucleotides match TRBD1. V lost 0 bases to trimming and J lost 6 bases; unmatched junction nucleotides: 6. Germline V gene data show CDR1 as SGHDN and CDR2 as FVKESK. The CDR3 consists of 16 residues. DNA of the CDR3: TGTGCCAGCAGCCAAGAGGCAGGGGGCATCTCCGGGGAGCTGTTTTTT. It is translated as CASSQEAGGISGELFF.

This clonotype was recorded many times. V and J are TRBV2 and TRBJ1-5, with D perhaps matching TRBD1 (6 bases). V was trimmed by 7 bases and J by 6 bases, leaving 16 bases between them. There are 14 residues in the CDR3. CDR1 is SNHLY, CDR2 FYNNEI, per germline. Here the CDR3 reads CASTATGGLQPQHF. Written as DNA, the CDR3 is TGTGCCAGCACCGCCACCGGGGGGCTTCAGCCCCAGCATTTT.

V and J are TRBV27 and TRBJ1-6; D unclear. The V end was cut by 3 bases, the J end by 9 bases, with 15 bases between. Germline V gene lookup returns CDR1 MNHEY and CDR2 SMNVEV (reference sequence). The CDR3 extends over 15 amino acids. The CDR3 nucleotides are TGTGCCAGCAGTTTGGGCAGGAGTGCATCTTCACCCCTCCACTTT. Its protein product is CASSLGRSASSPLHF.

The gene calls are TRBV12-3 or TRBV12-4 and TRBJ1-4; D gene unclear. This CDR3 comprises 14 residues. V gave up 5 bases and J gave up 6 bases, with 13 bases separating them. CDR3 sequence reads: CASSRALRDEKLFF. CDR3 sequence (DNA): TGTGCCAGCAGTAGGGCCCTCCGGGATGAAAAACTGTTTTTT.

This clonotype was counted a single time. The chain links TRBV6-1 to TRBJ1-5; 7 bases line up with TRBD1. Trimming took 3 bases from V and 0 from J; bases not matched to a gene: 11. CDR1 and CDR2 from the germline V gene are MNHNS and SASEGT. This CDR3 has 18 residues. The CDR3, as DNA: TGTGCCAGCAGTGAGGGGACAGTTTTCTACCTTAGCAATCAGCCCCAGCATTTT. Translated: CASSEGTVFYLSNQPQHF.

This clonotype occurred once. The chain joins TRBV25-1 to TRBJ1-1, with 7 bases aligning to TRBD1. The CDR3 consists of 16 residues. The germline gives CDR1 MGHDK, CDR2 SYGVNS. V was clipped by 6 bases and J by 0 bases; unmatched bases: 10. CDR3 loop: CASSVEGTALNTEAFF. In DNA form, the CDR3 reads TGTGCCAGCAGCGTTGAAGGGACAGCTCTGAACACTGAAGCTTTCTTT.

In this sample, this clonotype turned up many times. The J gene is TRBJ1-1, the V gene TRBV19, with D perhaps TRBD1 (5 bases). This CDR3 spans 13 amino acids. Germline V lookup: CDR1 LNHDA, CDR2 SQIVND (reference sequence). The ends were cut back, 1 base at V and 6 bases at J, with 9 bases in the middle. CDR3 DNA sequence: TGTGCCAGTAGTATAGGGGGGATCGCTGAAGCTTTCTTT. Amino acid sequence: CASSIGGIAEAFF.

The J gene is TRBJ2-6, the V gene TRBV10-3, with 7 bases aligning to TRBD1. CDR1 and CDR2 (germline): ENHRY, SYGVKD. This CDR3 comprises 15 residues. V was pared by 6 bases and J by 2 bases, with 4 bases of the junction left unmatched. The CDR3 coding sequence is TGTGCCATCAGCGAAACAGGGGCTGGGGCCAACGTCCTGACTTTC. It yields the protein CAISETGAGANVLTF.

The rearrangement joins TRBV7-2 to TRBJ2-2; tentatively, D is TRBD1 (5 bases). The ends were cut back, 6 bases at V and 4 bases at J, with 15 bases in the middle. The CDR3 loop spans 15 amino acids. Germline values: CDR1 SGHTA, CDR2 FQGNSA. The CDR3 protein is CASRSRAGSTGELFF. The CDR3 bases are TGTGCCAGCAGGAGTCGGGCAGGGTCCACCGGGGAGCTGTTTTTT.

The chain combines TRBV5-5 with TRBJ2-5; 10 bases are a match to TRBD2. CDR3 length equals 15 residues. CDR1 and CDR2 from the germline V gene are SGHKS and YYEKEE (reference sequence). Trimming cost V 4 bases and J 4 bases; bases outside gene matches: 7. CDR3 region: CASSAQIAGGETQYF. CDR3 DNA sequence: TGTGCCAGCAGCGCTCAAATAGCGGGGGGAGAGACCCAGTACTTC. Based on the CDR3 plus reference TRBV5-5 and TRBJ2-5, the full variable domain is DAGVTQSPTHLIKTRGQQVTLRCSPISGHKSVSWYQQVLGQGPQFIFQYYEKEERGRGNFPDRFSARQFPNYSSELNVNALLLGDSALYLCASSAQIAGGETQYFGPGTRLLVL.

This clonotype was observed many times. This chain links TRBV7-9 with TRBJ2-5, with TRBD2 matching over 8 bases. CDR1 and CDR2 (germline): SEHNR, FQNEAQ (reference sequence). After removal of 3 bases from V and 4 bases from J, the junction contained 4 bases not matched to a gene. The CDR3 extends over 14 amino acids. The CDR3, as DNA: TGTGCCAGCAGCTTTCTAAGCGGGAGAGAGACCCAGTACTTC. Protein product: CASSFLSGRETQYF.

The sample holds a few counts of this clonotype. A much larger clone sits a single nucleotide away, making a read error possible. Since no conserved phenylalanine or tryptophan closes the CDR3, a read error is the likely cause. This chain uses TRBV10-3 with TRBJ1-1; D not certain. This CDR3 comprises 12 residues. V was cut by 0 bases and J by 6 bases, with 5 bases left in between. Germline V CDR1 and CDR2: ENHRY, SYGVKD. CDR3 bases: TGTGCCATCAGTGAGTCGAGCTCTGAAGCTTTCCTT. Translated, it gives CAISESSSEAFL.

Only a few counts were recorded for this clonotype. This chain links TRBV5-6 with TRBJ2-2; perhaps TRBD1 as D (6 bases). Germline values: CDR1 SGHDT, CDR2 YYEEEE. This CDR3 contains 15 residues. V lost 4 bases and J 7 bases, leaving 17 bases between the germline ends. CDR3 region: CASSPTDSYVGELFF. CDR3 DNA: TGTGCCAGCAGCCCGACGGACAGTTACGTCGGGGAGCTGTTTTTT.

The CDR3 sequence: CASSLYTGPETQYF. CDR3 coding DNA: TGCGCCAGCAGCCTATATACGGGGCCAGAGACCCAGTACTTC. This rearrangement joins TRBV4-1 to TRBJ2-5, with D perhaps given as TRBD1 or TRBD2 (5 bases each). V was cut by 4 bases and J by 4 bases, with 13 bases left in between. Germline values: CDR1 MGHRA, CDR2 YSYEKL. The CDR3 is 14 residues long.

This clonotype was observed many times. The chain joins TRBV2 to TRBJ2-5; 7 bases fit TRBD1. The CDR3 has 14 amino acids. Trimming took 7 bases from V and 5 from J; bases not matched to a gene: 10. Germline V gene data show CDR1 as SNHLY and CDR2 as FYNNEI. CDR3 in amino acids: CASNRQGSVETQYF. The CDR3 DNA reads TGTGCCAGCAACAGACAGGGTTCCGTGGAGACCCAGTACTTC.

This clonotype appeared a few times. The chain joins TRBV20-1 to TRBJ1-4, with TRBD1 as a possible D gene (5 bases). V lost 4 bases and J 5 bases, leaving 11 bases between the germline ends. The CDR3 is 13 residues long. Germline V gene data show CDR1 as DFQATT and CDR2 as SNEGSKA (reference sequence). CDR3 amino acids: CSANRDSNEKLFF. The DNA for the CDR3 is TGCAGTGCTAACCGGGACTCCAATGAAAAACTGTTTTTT.